This T cell receptor beta chain derives from a study of OX40 agonist ivuxolimab in advanced cancers. Study as a whole: More than 35% of patients had received prior checkpoint inhibitor therapy. Study-level findings and limits: There were also nonresponders showing low normalized T-cell clonal expansion. Researchers report that CD8+ T cells had, on average, more expanded clones than CD4+.

With regard to this clone: The antigen is undetermined.

Germline assignment: CDR1 SGHRS and CDR2 YFSETQ. V lost 2 bases and J 7 bases, leaving 10 bases between the germline ends. This CDR3 comprises 14 residues. The protocol was immunoSEQ multiplex PCR, while the TCRdb copy is restricted to in-frame clones and leaves out a portion. The table shows some 70,000 clones, with approximately 90% occurring only once. This receptor was obtained from an adult with an advanced solid tumor such as melanoma, head and neck, liver or kidney cancer. Sequencing was performed on CD4+ or CD8+ T cells sorted from blood, taken in a trial of the OX40 agonist ivuxolimab. V and J are TRBV5-1 and TRBJ1-6, with TRBD1 as a possible D gene (5 bases). CDR3 in amino acids: CASSFGGTNSPLHF. CDR3 in DNA: TGCGCCAGCAGCTTTGGGGGGACGAATTCACCCCTCCACTTT. Full variable domain (remainder filled in from reference TRBV5-1 and TRBJ1-6): KAGVTQTPRYLIKTRGQQVTLSCSPISGHRSVSWYQQTPGQGLQFLFEYFSETQRNKGNFPGRFSGRQFSNSRSEMNVSTLELGDSALYLCASSFGGTNSPLHFGNGTRLTVT.